The T cell receptor (beta chain) under discussion was sequenced for a study of T-cell reconstitution after alpha-beta-depleted transplantation in children. Study-wide findings and caveats: Alpha-beta T cells present about two months after transplant were reported to originate from several hundred expanded graft clones. Among T cells one year after transplant, newly produced cells accounted for most counts and diversity. Recipient T cells and thymic progenitors that survived were the source of the high TCRbeta diversity seen at day 60 in some patients.

Using unique molecular identifiers, the investigators prepared the TCRbeta library. TCRdb analysed the PCR reads with MiXCR anew, one entry per CDR3 protein. The sample yields about 110,000 distinct CDR3 sequences, around 10% seen once. There are a few counts of this clonotype. Its antigen is not known. The origin of this receptor is a boy aged 2 to 10 with acute lymphoblastic leukemia, due to receive a stem cell transplant. Here the sequenced sample was PBMCs, taken before TCRalphabeta/CD19-depleted stem cell transplant.

This CDR3 reads CASRAGQTYQPQHF. Here the CDR3 DNA reads TGTGCCAGCAGGGCCGGACAGACCTATCAGCCCCAGCATTTT. The chain uses TRBV28 and TRBJ1-5; D is possibly TRBD1 (6 bases). Germline assignment: CDR1 MDHEN and CDR2 SYDVKM. Deletions cut 6 bases from V and 5 bases from J, with 14 bases between. The CDR3 extends over 14 amino acids.